This T cell receptor beta chain originates from a study of T cell changes during pregnancy in multiple sclerosis. Data came from immunoSEQ multiplex PCR; TCRdb stores just in-frame clones and leaves some out. The sample lists under 85,000 clones; around 90% were seen once. Germline V gene lookup returns CDR1 SQVTM and CDR2 ANQGSEA. The CDR3 consists of 12 residues. V lost 6 bases, J lost 7 bases, and 8 bases stayed unmatched. The sequence came from a female donor in good health, enrolled as a control in a pregnancy study. V and J are TRBV29-1 and TRBJ1-2; the match to TRBD1 covers 7 bases. The material was peripheral blood, obtained in the third trimester of pregnancy. The CDR3 DNA reads TGCAGCGTCCGGGACAGTATTTTTGGCTACACCTTC. This sequence encodes CSVRDSIFGYTF.